Below, 14 T cell receptor beta chains from the same sample are listed, as sequenced in a study of T cells in Graves' hyperthyroidism and ophthalmopathy. Researchers amplified the TCR beta CDR3 regions from RNA transcripts. TCR CDR3 regions were first amplified by RT-PCR with HTBI primers. TCRdb reanalysed the multiplex PCR reads using MiXCR and keeps one entry per CDR3 protein. The sample has 300,000 to 350,000 distinct CDR3 sequences; approximately 16% are singletons. The sequencing input was blood. The receptors were sampled from a man under 40 with Graves' hyperthyroidism.

This clonotype was seen repeatedly, ten times or more. The chain is built from TRBV12-3 or TRBV12-4 and TRBJ1-2; 8 bases match TRBD1. The V and J ends lost 3 bases and 6 bases, in that order; junction bases with no gene match: 9. The CDR3 sequence is 15 residues long. The CDR3 spells CASSFRTGISDGYTF. DNA of the CDR3: TGTGCCAGCAGTTTCCGGACAGGGATTTCCGATGGCTACACCTTC.

This clonotype was seen ten or more times. The V and J genes are TRBV3-1 and TRBJ1-1, with D tentatively TRBD1 (5 bases). The V and J ends lost 5 bases and 4 bases respectively, with 17 bases between them. Germline V gives CDR1 LGHDT, CDR2 YNNKEL (reference sequence). This CDR3 is 15 amino acids long. CDR3 nucleotide sequence: TGTGCCAGCAGCACCCAGACCCAGGGAGGCACTGAAGCTTTCTTT. This gives the protein CASSTQTQGGTEAFF.

This clonotype has ten or more counts. The chain employs TRBV7-6 and TRBJ2-5, with D hard to call. Trimming stripped 3 bases from V and 4 bases from J, with 15 bases between. This CDR3 comprises 15 residues. The V gene's germline CDR1 is SGHVS and CDR2 FNYEAQ. The DNA for the CDR3 is TGTGCCAGCAGCTTGGCTAGGTCCTTTCGAGAGACCCAGTACTTC. Amino acids: CASSLARSFRETQYF.

A note on this clonotype: An end of the junction differs from the germline gene, which may be a read error. This chain joins TRBV20-1 and TRBJ2-4; the match to TRBD1 covers 9 bases. Judging by the DNA end, TRBJ2-1 fits better; the J call may be wrong. The V gene's germline CDR1 is DFQATT and CDR2 SNEGSKA (reference sequence). CDR3 size: 14 residues. The CDR3 sequence is CSAKSGTGWNDQFF. The CDR3 DNA reads as TGCAGTGCTAAATCTGGGACAGGGTGGAATGATCAGTTCTTC.

This clonotype showed up just a few times. V and J are TRBV3-1 and TRBJ1-5; D is possibly TRBD1 (6 bases). Germline V gene lookup returns CDR1 LGHDT and CDR2 YNNKEL (reference sequence). This CDR3 is built from 17 residues. Trimming pared 1 base from V and 1 base from J, leaving 14 bases between. This CDR3 is CASSQGFGGASNQPQHF. The CDR3 DNA is TGTGCCAGCAGCCAAGGGTTTGGGGGGGCGAGCAATCAGCCCCAGCATTTT.

The V call is TRBV5-1, the J call TRBJ2-5, with 14 nucleotides matching TRBD2. The CDR3 covers 17 residues. Trimming removed 7 bases from V and 4 bases from J; junction bases left unmatched: 12. Germline assignment: CDR1 SGHRS and CDR2 YFSETQ. The CDR3 spells CASARGLAGDVGETQYF. For the CDR3, the DNA is TGCGCCAGCGCCCGGGGACTAGCGGGGGACGTCGGAGAGACCCAGTACTTC. The full variable domain, its missing parts supplied by reference TRBV5-1 and TRBJ2-5, is KAGVTQTPRYLIKTRGQQVTLSCSPISGHRSVSWYQQTPGQGLQFLFEYFSETQRNKGNFPGRFSGRQFSNSRSEMNVSTLELGDSALYLCASARGLAGDVGETQYFGPGTRLLVL.

The table lists this clonotype with many counts. V usage is TRBV5-1 and J usage is TRBJ2-3; TRBD2 matches at 8 bases. J lost 10 bases, V lost 0 bases, and 13 bases had no gene match. CDR1 is SGHRS and CDR2 is YFSETQ in the germline V gene. This CDR3 contains 16 residues. The CDR3 region is CASSLGAGGYRSAQYF. CDR3 nucleotides: TGCGCCAGCAGCTTGGGTGCGGGAGGATATAGGTCCGCGCAGTATTTT.

This clonotype was counted ten times or more. The rearrangement joins TRBV5-8 to TRBJ1-5; tentatively, D is TRBD1 (6 bases). The germline V gene encodes CDR1 SGHTS and CDR2 YDEGEE. V shed 4 bases and J shed 4 bases, with 15 bases lying between them. The CDR3 loop spans 15 amino acids. The CDR3 sequence: CASSGAGGGNQPQHF. Written as DNA, the CDR3 is TGTGCCAGCAGCGGGGCAGGAGGGGGGAATCAGCCCCAGCATTTT. Filled out from reference TRBV5-8 and TRBJ1-5, the complete variable domain reads EAGVTQSPTHLIKTRGQQATLRCSPISGHTSVYWYQQALGLGLQFLLWYDEGEERNRGNFPPRFSGRQFPNYSSELNVNALELEDSALYLCASSGAGGGNQPQHFGDGTRLSIL.

Turning to this clonotype: This may be a read error, as it is one base from a much larger clone. V usage is TRBV7-6 and J usage is TRBJ1-3, with D hard to call. Germline loops: CDR1 SGHVS, CDR2 FNYEAQ. The CDR3 consists of 14 residues. CDR3: CARSRSGSGNTIYF. In nucleotides, the CDR3 is TGTGCCCGCAGCCGCAGTGGGTCTGGAAACACCATATATTTT.

This clonotype showed up many times. In DNA, the CDR3 is TGTGCCACCAGTGATTTCGGCGGGGGCGAGCAGTACTTC. As protein: CATSDFGGGEQYF. The chain uses TRBV24-1 and TRBJ2-7, with 7 bases fitting TRBD2. J was trimmed by 6 bases and V by 1 base; bases with no gene match: 2. Germline V gene sequence: CDR1 KGHDR, CDR2 SFDVKD. CDR3 length: 13 amino acids.

This sequence joins TRBV6-2 or TRBV6-3 and TRBJ2-3; D ambiguous. Germline assignment: CDR1 MNHEY and CDR2 SVGEGT. CDR3 size: 13 residues. V gave up 6 bases and J gave up 2 bases, with 9 bases separating them. The CDR3 nucleotides read TGTGCCAGCAGAGAACCGAACACAGATACGCAGTATTTT. This gives the protein CASREPNTDTQYF.

This clonotype was detected a few times. The chain uses TRBV20-1 and TRBJ2-7; a weak D match, TRBD2 (6 bases). Trimming pared 5 bases from V and 4 bases from J, leaving 27 bases between. The CDR3 spans 17 residues. The germline gives CDR1 DFQATT, CDR2 SNEGSKA (reference sequence). The CDR3 sequence is CSAEGLGSGGPIYEQYF. CDR3 coding DNA: TGCAGTGCTGAGGGCCTTGGTAGCGGAGGCCCAATATACGAGCAGTACTTC.

This chain connects TRBV5-1 to TRBJ2-3; unclear D gene. V was shortened by 3 bases and J by 6 bases, with 14 bases between the two germline ends. The CDR3 sequence is 14 residues long. Germline CDR1 is SGHRS and CDR2 is YFSETQ. The CDR3 region is CASSSDPMGDTQYF. The DNA of the CDR3 is TGCGCCAGCAGCTCGGACCCAATGGGGGATACGCAGTATTTT. Full variable domain (outside the CDR3, taken from reference TRBV5-1 and TRBJ2-3): KAGVTQTPRYLIKTRGQQVTLSCSPISGHRSVSWYQQTPGQGLQFLFEYFSETQRNKGNFPGRFSGRQFSNSRSEMNVSTLELGDSALYLCASSSDPMGDTQYFGPGTRLTVL.

This clonotype was found a few times. The CDR3 coding sequence is TGTGCCACCAGTGATTCGGGCAGACAAGAGACCCAGTACTTC. Translated: CATSDSGRQETQYF. This sequence joins TRBV24-1 and TRBJ2-5; D uncertain. The CDR3 is 14 amino acids. Germline V gene data show CDR1 as KGHDR and CDR2 as SFDVKD. The V end was cut by 2 bases, the J end by 2 bases, with 8 bases between.